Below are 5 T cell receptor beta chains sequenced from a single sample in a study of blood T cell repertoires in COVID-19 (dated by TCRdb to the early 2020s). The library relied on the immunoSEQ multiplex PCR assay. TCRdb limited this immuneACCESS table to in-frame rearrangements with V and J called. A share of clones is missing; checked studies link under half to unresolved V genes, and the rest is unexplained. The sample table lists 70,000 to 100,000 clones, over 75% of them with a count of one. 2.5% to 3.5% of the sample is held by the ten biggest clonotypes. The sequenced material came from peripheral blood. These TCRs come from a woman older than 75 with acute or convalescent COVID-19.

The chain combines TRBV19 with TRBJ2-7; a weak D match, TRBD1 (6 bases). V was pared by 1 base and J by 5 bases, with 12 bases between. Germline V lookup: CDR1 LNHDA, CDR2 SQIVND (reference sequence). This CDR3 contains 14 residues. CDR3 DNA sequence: TGTGCCAGTAGTATAGGGCAGGGGTTCGACGAGCAGTACTTC. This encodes CASSIGQGFDEQYF.

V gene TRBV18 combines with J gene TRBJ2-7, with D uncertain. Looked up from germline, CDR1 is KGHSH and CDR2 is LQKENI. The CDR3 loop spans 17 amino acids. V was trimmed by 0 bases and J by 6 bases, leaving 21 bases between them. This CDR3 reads CASSPPGGSPPGSEQYF. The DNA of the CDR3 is TGTGCCAGCTCACCACCGGGTGGGTCTCCTCCCGGGTCCGAGCAGTACTTC. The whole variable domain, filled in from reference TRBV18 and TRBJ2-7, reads NAGVMQNPRHLVRRRGQEARLRCSPMKGHSHVYWYRQLPEEGLKFMVYLQKENIIDESGMPKERFSAEFPKEGPSILRIQQVVRGDSAAYFCASSPPGGSPPGSEQYFGPGTRLTVT.

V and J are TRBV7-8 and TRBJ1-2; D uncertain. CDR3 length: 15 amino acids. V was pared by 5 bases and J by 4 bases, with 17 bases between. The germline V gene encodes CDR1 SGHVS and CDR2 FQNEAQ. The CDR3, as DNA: TGTGCCAGCAGCCCCTGGACGGAGGGCGTCTATGGCTACACCTTC. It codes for CASSPWTEGVYGYTF.

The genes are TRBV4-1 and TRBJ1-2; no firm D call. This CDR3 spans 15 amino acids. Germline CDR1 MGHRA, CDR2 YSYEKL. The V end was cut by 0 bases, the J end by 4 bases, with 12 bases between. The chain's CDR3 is CASSQETVDSYGYTF. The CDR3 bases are TGCGCCAGCAGCCAAGAAACGGTCGATAGCTATGGCTACACCTTC.

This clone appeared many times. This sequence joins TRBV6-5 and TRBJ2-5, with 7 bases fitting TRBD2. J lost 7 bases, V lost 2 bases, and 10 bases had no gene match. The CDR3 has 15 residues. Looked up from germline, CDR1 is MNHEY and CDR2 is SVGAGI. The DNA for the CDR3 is TGTGCCAGCAGTTACGCGGATGGAGGGAGGGGGACCCAGTACTTC. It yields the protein CASSYADGGRGTQYF.